Below are 27 T cell receptor beta chains sequenced from a single sample in a study of PD-1 blockade in classical Hodgkin lymphoma. TCRdb keeps only in-frame clones here, not all; method: immunoSEQ multiplex PCR. The data show under 130,000 clones, roughly nine tenths seen once. Documented time point: cycle 4 day 1 (C4D1), after five to seven weeks of nivolumab. With no exception, relapse followed autologous stem cell transplantation in all patients, and brentuximab vedotin exposure varied. The sample here was peripheral blood mononuclear cells (PBMCs), taken before the fourth cycle of nivolumab. The source of these receptors is a human donor with classical Hodgkin lymphoma.

The chain uses TRBV19 and TRBJ1-2; 7 bases align to TRBD1. Trimming took 5 bases from V and 8 from J; bases not matched to a gene: 11. Germline V lookup: CDR1 LNHDA, CDR2 SQIVND (reference sequence). The CDR3 consists of 14 residues. The CDR3 here is CASSPRQGMGGYTF. In DNA, the CDR3 is TGTGCCAGTAGTCCGAGACAGGGAATGGGGGGCTACACCTTC.

The rearrangement links TRBV7-2 to TRBJ2-7; TRBD2 is a possible D gene (5 bases). From germline, CDR1 is SGHTA and CDR2 FQGNSA. Between the trimmed V and J ends, which lost 5 bases and 0 bases, there was a span of 11 bases. The CDR3 totals 14 residues. The CDR3 spells CASSGLGGSYEQYF. The CDR3 DNA follows: TGTGCCAGCAGCGGGCTCGGAGGCTCCTACGAGCAGTACTTC.

The chain combines TRBV6-4 with TRBJ2-7; possibly TRBD1 for D (6 bases). CDR1 MRHNA and CDR2 SNTAGT come from the germline V gene. V dropped 4 bases and J dropped 5 bases, with 15 bases sitting between them. This CDR3 is 14 amino acids long. The CDR3 spells CASSVTPGQDEQYF. In nucleotides, the CDR3 is TGTGCCAGCAGTGTTACACCGGGACAAGACGAGCAGTACTTC.

The chain combines TRBV6-1 with TRBJ1-2; D remains unclear. This CDR3 has 12 residues. V lost 3 bases and J lost 7, with 9 bases in between. Germline CDR1 reads MNHNS; CDR2 reads SASEGT. DNA of the CDR3: TGTGCCAGCAGTGAGGGCGGGGTTGGCTACACCTTC. Its translation is CASSEGGVGYTF.

The chain employs TRBV7-9 and TRBJ1-1; no clear D gene. CDR1 and CDR2 from the germline V gene are SEHNR and FQNEAQ (reference sequence). The CDR3 contains 13 residues. The ends were cut back, 10 bases at V and 1 base at J, with 13 bases in the middle. The CDR3 loop is CAIDRKGNTEAFF. Written as DNA, the CDR3 is TGTGCCATCGACCGTAAAGGGAACACTGAAGCTTTCTTT.

In regard to this clone: A junction boundary mismatches the germline segment, possibly from a read error. The chain employs TRBV7-2 and TRBJ2-7; 7 bases align to TRBD2. Germline CDR1 is SGHTA and CDR2 is FQGNSA. The CDR3 loop spans 14 amino acids. CDR3 protein: CASSKLATSDEQYF. The CDR3 coding sequence is TGTGCCAGCAGCAAACTAGCGACCTCCGACGAGCAGTACTTC.

The V call is TRBV12-5, the J call TRBJ1-2; 10 bases are a match to TRBD1. CDR1 is LGHNT, CDR2 FRNRAP, per germline. V lost 3 bases and J lost 2; bases outside the gene matches: 15. The CDR3 runs to 19 residues. The CDR3, as DNA: TGTGCTAGTGGTTTTGACTTGACAGGGGGCGCTCCCCCAAACTATGGCTACACCTTC. It codes for CASGFDLTGGAPPNYGYTF.

The rearrangement joins TRBV23-1 to TRBJ2-1; 9 bases are a match to TRBD1. TRBV23-1 is noted as an ORF with a role that remains uncertain. The CDR3 loop spans 16 amino acids. With 3 bases clipped from V and 4 bases from J, the junction kept 7 bases outside the gene matches. CDR3 coding DNA: TGCGCCAGCAGTCACCCCGGACAGGGGTGGTACAATGAGCAGTTCTTC. This encodes CASSHPGQGWYNEQFF.

The J gene is TRBJ2-7, the V gene TRBV28, with TRBD1 identical over 8 bases. Germline V gives CDR1 MDHEN, CDR2 SYDVKM. The CDR3 has 16 amino acids. The trim removed 5 bases at V and 9 bases at J, leaving 18 bases unmatched. The CDR3 DNA follows: TGTGCCAGCAGTGAATCGGGACAGGTCACCAGGGTCGGGCAGTACTTC. Protein: CASSESGQVTRVGQYF.

The DNA of the CDR3 is TGTGCCAGCTCACCACTTCCAGGGGTAAACACCGGGGAGCTGTTTTTT. The encoded protein is CASSPLPGVNTGELFF. The chain is built from TRBV18 and TRBJ2-2; tentatively, D is TRBD1 (6 bases). V dropped 1 base and J dropped 2 bases, with 11 bases sitting between them. CDR3 size: 16 residues. CDR1 and CDR2 from the germline V gene are KGHSH and LQKENI. Full variable domain (remainder filled in from reference TRBV18 and TRBJ2-2): NAGVMQNPRHLVRRRGQEARLRCSPMKGHSHVYWYRQLPEEGLKFMVYLQKENIIDESGMPKERFSAEFPKEGPSILRIQQVVRGDSAAYFCASSPLPGVNTGELFFGEGSRLTVL.

V is TRBV5-5 and J is TRBJ1-2; 8 nucleotides agree with TRBD1. This CDR3 spans 14 amino acids. Trimming cost V 1 base and J 8 bases; bases outside gene matches: 7. Germline V gives CDR1 SGHKS, CDR2 YYEKEE (reference sequence). In nucleotides, the CDR3 is TGTGCCAGCAGCTTGAGTCCAGGGGGCGAGGGCTACACCTTC. This encodes CASSLSPGGEGYTF.

The chain joins TRBV19 to TRBJ1-2, with no clear D. Per the germline V gene, CDR1 is LNHDA and CDR2 is SQIVND (reference sequence). With 5 bases removed from V and 0 bases from J, the gap between germline ends came to 13 bases. This CDR3 region has 15 residues. For the CDR3, the DNA is TGTGCCAGTAGTTACCAGATCAGTTCTAACTATGGCTACACCTTC. Its translation: CASSYQISSNYGYTF.

This clone has just a few counts. The chain is built from TRBV7-9 and TRBJ1-2, with D hard to call. The V end lost 2 bases, the J end lost 3 bases, and 7 bases lay between the germline ends. The length of the CDR3 is 13 residues. Per germline, CDR1 SEHNR and CDR2 FQNEAQ (reference sequence). Here the CDR3 reads CASSLNVHYGYTF. The CDR3 DNA follows: TGTGCCAGCAGCTTAAATGTACACTATGGCTACACCTTC.

This clone was seen a single time. The chain employs TRBV4-3 and TRBJ2-7; 13 bases are a match to TRBD2. The CDR3 sequence is 21 residues long. Unmatched junction bases numbered 17, after V lost 0 bases and J lost 3 bases. Germline V gives CDR1 LGHNA, CDR2 YSLEER. CDR3 region: CASSQDLISSGTSGVNYEQYF. CDR3 DNA: TGCGCCAGCAGCCAAGATCTTATTTCGTCCGGGACTAGCGGGGTGAACTACGAGCAGTACTTC.

V gene TRBV4-3 combines with J gene TRBJ2-1; D uncertain. This CDR3 has 15 residues. V was clipped by 0 bases and J by 8 bases, with 14 bases between them. Per the germline V gene, CDR1 is LGHNA and CDR2 is YSLEER. CDR3 loop: CASSQDLGVDDEQFF. The CDR3 nucleotides are TGCGCCAGCAGCCAAGATTTGGGTGTGGACGATGAGCAGTTCTTC.

This CDR3 reads CASSATTGPMTEAFF. CDR3 bases: TGTGCCAGCAGCGCAACCACAGGGCCCATGACTGAAGCTTTCTTT. The chain uses TRBV7-2 and TRBJ1-1; weak D call: TRBD1 (6 bases). V lost 5 bases, J lost 5 bases, and 18 bases lay in between. Germline V gene lookup returns CDR1 SGHTA and CDR2 FQGNSA. The CDR3 totals 15 residues.

The gene calls are TRBV6-6 and TRBJ1-1, with a weak D call TRBD1 (6 bases). Looked up from germline, CDR1 is MNHNY and CDR2 is SVGAGI (reference sequence). Trimming took off 7 bases at V and 0 bases at J, with 12 bases between the two ends. The CDR3 spans 14 residues. CDR3 nucleotide sequence: TGTGCCAGCACGTACGACAGGTTGAACACTGAAGCTTTCTTT. Residues: CASTYDRLNTEAFF.

This chain connects TRBV4-3 to TRBJ1-2; TRBD1 is a possible D gene (6 bases). V was clipped by 0 bases and J by 3 bases, with 11 bases between them. CDR3 length equals 15 residues. Germline V gives CDR1 LGHNA, CDR2 YSLEER. In nucleotides, the CDR3 is TGCGCCAGCAGCCAAGACCCGACAGGATACTATGGCTACACCTTC. Protein: CASSQDPTGYYGYTF.

This chain links TRBV30 with TRBJ1-1; the match to TRBD1 covers 10 bases. V shed 8 bases, J shed 3 bases, and the junction held 9 bases outside the gene matches. CDR1 GTSNPN and CDR2 SVGIG come from the germline V gene (reference sequence). This CDR3 region has 14 residues. CDR3 in amino acids: CAQDRGLGYTEAFF. The CDR3 nucleotides read TGTGCCCAAGACAGGGGGCTCGGGTACACTGAAGCTTTCTTT.

Only one count was recorded for this clone. The CDR3 nucleotides read TGTGCCAGCAGCCGGGTCGGGGGGAACACCATATATTTT. Residues: CASSRVGGNTIYF. This rearrangement joins TRBV14 to TRBJ1-3; D may be TRBD1 (5 bases). The CDR3 length is 13 residues. V was pared by 4 bases and J by 7 bases, with 11 bases between. Germline assignment: CDR1 SGHDN and CDR2 FVKESK.

This clone was picked up a small number of times. The gene calls are TRBV28 and TRBJ1-5; tentative D call: TRBD1 (5 bases). Trimming removed 1 base from V and 6 bases from J, with 7 bases in between. This CDR3 spans 13 amino acids. CDR1 is MDHEN, CDR2 SYDVKM, per germline. CDR3 sequence (DNA): TGTGCCAGCAGTTTATTTGGGGGTCAGCCCCAGCATTTT. Translating gives CASSLFGGQPQHF.

The J gene is TRBJ2-7, the V gene TRBV14; D possibly corresponds to TRBD2 (6 bases). Germline V gives CDR1 SGHDN, CDR2 FVKESK. The CDR3 has 12 residues. Deletions cut 4 bases from V and 8 bases from J, with 12 bases between. The CDR3 sequence is CASSPGGWQQYF. Written as DNA, the CDR3 is TGTGCCAGCAGCCCAGGAGGGTGGCAGCAGTACTTC.

The chain carries TRBV7-7 and TRBJ2-1; the match to TRBD1 covers 9 bases. Unmatched junction bases numbered 6, after V lost 5 bases and J lost 7 bases. This CDR3 comprises 14 residues. CDR1 and CDR2 (germline): SSHAT, FNYEAQ (reference sequence). CDR3 loop: CASSPGQGSNEQFF. The CDR3 bases are TGTGCCAGCAGCCCGGGACAGGGCAGTAATGAGCAGTTCTTC.

The V call is TRBV6-5, the J call TRBJ2-7, with 10 positions matching TRBD2. The V gene's germline CDR1 is MNHEY and CDR2 SVGAGI. The length of the CDR3 is 14 residues. The trim removed 2 bases at V and 7 bases at J, leaving 5 bases unmatched. CDR3 sequence reads: CASSYRSSGREQYF. The CDR3 DNA reads TGTGCCAGCAGTTACAGGTCTAGCGGGAGAGAGCAGTACTTC.

This clone occurred once. The V call is TRBV18, the J call TRBJ2-7; 7 bases match TRBD1. The CDR3 runs 14 residues. Germline-derived CDR1 and CDR2 are KGHSH and LQKENI. The trim removed 3 bases at V and 2 bases at J, leaving 4 bases unmatched. The CDR3 loop reads CASSPTGPAYEQYF. The CDR3 coding sequence is TGTGCCAGCTCACCGACAGGGCCTGCCTACGAGCAGTACTTC.

The chain employs TRBV4-2 and TRBJ1-5, with 7 bases that match TRBD1. The V segment lost 2 bases and the J segment 3 bases; nucleotides outside the gene matches: 4. The CDR3 runs 15 residues. The germline CDR1 and CDR2 sequences are LGHNA and YNFKEQ. The CDR3 loop is CASSQSGQNNQPQHF. CDR3 coding DNA: TGTGCCAGCAGCCAATCGGGACAGAACAATCAGCCCCAGCATTTT.

The V and J genes are TRBV13 and TRBJ2-3, with D unresolved. The CDR3 contains 16 residues. With 3 bases removed from V and 2 bases from J, the gap between germline ends came to 15 bases. Per the germline V gene, CDR1 is PRHDT and CDR2 is FYEKMQ (reference sequence). The CDR3 loop is CASSFRLTRSTDTQYF. In DNA form, the CDR3 reads TGTGCCAGCAGCTTTCGGTTGACTCGTTCCACAGATACGCAGTATTTT.